The 20 T cell receptor beta chains below all came from one sample that was sequenced in a study of T-cell memory formation after mild COVID-19 (dated by TCRdb to the early 2020s). Library creation used 5' RACE. Instrument on record: Illumina NovaSeq 6000. TCRdb trimmed the raw reads at Q25, called clones with MiXCR and kept productive beta chains. Each CDR3 protein gets just one entry, which takes the most common genes and DNA from the rows behind it. The sample profile shows hundreds of thousands of distinct CDR3 sequences; 25% to 30% of them were found once. The top ten constitute 13% of the sample. The sequencing input was PBMCs or a T cell subset sorted from them (not recorded which). The receptor source for this set is an adult woman who had mild COVID-19 (a few samples of this study predate the infection). The sample titles of this study are shuffled in the database, so cell type and time point are left out; the donor was told from shared clones.

The chain couples TRBV27 to TRBJ2-7; D gene uncertain. Germline CDR1 reads MNHEY; CDR2 reads SMNVEV (reference sequence). V lost 11 bases to trimming and J lost 9 bases, with 20 bases between them. This CDR3 contains 12 residues. CDR3 in DNA: TGTGCCGCCGGTGGCACTCAGCGCGGGCAGTACTTC. It is translated as CAAGGTQRGQYF.

In this sample, this clonotype turned up many times. The chain is built from TRBV20-1 and TRBJ2-1, with 10 nucleotides matching TRBD2. Unmatched junction bases numbered 6, after V lost 3 bases and J lost 4 bases. Germline CDR1 DFQATT, CDR2 SNEGSKA (reference sequence). The CDR3 spans 15 residues. CDR3 nucleotides: TGCAGTGCTAGTTGGGGGACTAGCGTTTACAATGAGCAGTTCTTC. Translating it yields CSASWGTSVYNEQFF.

This chain connects TRBV4-1 to TRBJ2-2; D is uncertain. V gave up 1 base and J gave up 6 bases, with 6 bases separating them. Germline V gene sequence: CDR1 MGHRA, CDR2 YSYEKL. The CDR3 spans 13 residues. The CDR3 DNA reads TGCGCCAGCAGCCAAGGGACCCCCGGGGAGCTGTTTTTT. This translates into CASSQGTPGELFF.

This clonotype occurred a few times. The rearrangement joins TRBV19 to TRBJ2-2, with D perhaps matching TRBD2 (5 bases). Germline V lookup: CDR1 LNHDA, CDR2 SQIVND (reference sequence). With 7 bases removed from V and 7 bases from J, the gap between germline ends came to 10 bases. This CDR3 is 12 amino acids long. For the CDR3, the DNA is TGTGCCAGTAATTACGGGAACGGGGAGCTGTTTTTT. Translation: CASNYGNGELFF.

This clonotype was seen a handful of times. CDR3 in DNA: TGTGCCAGCAGTCGAAGGAAGACAGAGAACTATGGCTACACCTTC. The encoded protein is CASSRRKTENYGYTF. V usage is TRBV6-2 or TRBV6-3 and J usage is TRBJ1-2; possibly TRBD1 for D (5 bases). The CDR3 extends over 15 amino acids. Trimming cost V 5 bases and J 2 bases, with 15 bases left between them. CDR1 MNHEY and CDR2 SVGEGT come from the germline V gene.

In its sample, this clonotype was seen a few times. The chain is built from TRBV7-9 and TRBJ2-7; weak D call: TRBD2 (6 bases). The germline gives CDR1 SEHNR, CDR2 FQNEAQ (reference sequence). V gave up 1 base and J gave up 1 base, with 17 bases separating them. This CDR3 contains 17 residues. Written as DNA, the CDR3 is TGTGCCAGCAGCTTAGTTTCGGGGGAAGTAAAGTCCTACGAGCAGTACTTC. This codes for CASSLVSGEVKSYEQYF.

In this sample, this clonotype turned up many times. The CDR3, as DNA: TGCGCCAGCAGCTTGGACTCCTACAATGAGCAGTTCTTC. Protein: CASSLDSYNEQFF. This chain uses TRBV5-1 with TRBJ2-1; D is undetermined. Trimming took off 0 bases at V and 0 bases at J, with 1 base between the two ends. The CDR3 consists of 13 residues. Germline V CDR1 and CDR2: SGHRS, YFSETQ.

The genes are TRBV7-2 and TRBJ2-5; D is ambiguous. The CDR3 sequence is 13 residues long. CDR1 and CDR2 from the germline V gene are SGHTA and FQGNSA. The V gene lost 5 bases and the J gene lost 3 bases, with 10 bases spanning the gap. CDR3 sequence: CASSASMKETQYF. Written as DNA, the CDR3 is TGTGCCAGCAGCGCCTCAATGAAAGAGACCCAGTACTTC.

A few counts support this clonotype. This chain uses TRBV30 with TRBJ2-1; TRBD2 agrees at 10 bases. This CDR3 has 15 amino acids. The germline V gene has CDR1 GTSNPN and CDR2 SVGIG (reference sequence). The J segment lost 9 bases and the V segment lost 3 bases, leaving 11 bases of the junction unmatched. The CDR3 is CAWRIGVAGGVEQFF. The DNA of the CDR3 is TGTGCCTGGAGAATTGGAGTAGCGGGAGGCGTTGAGCAGTTCTTC.

This clonotype was found a few times. The chain uses TRBV12-3 or TRBV12-4 and TRBJ1-2; D is undetermined. The CDR3 spans 14 residues. Between the trimmed V and J ends, which lost 5 bases and 4 bases, there was a span of 14 bases. CDR3 DNA: TGTGCCAGCAGTGGGGTTCCTAGTAGCTATGGCTACACCTTC. Translated, it gives CASSGVPSSYGYTF.

This sequence joins TRBV7-2 and TRBJ2-2; the D is unclear. This CDR3 region has 13 residues. V was cut by 5 bases and J by 8 bases, with 12 bases left in between. Germline assignment: CDR1 SGHTA and CDR2 FQGNSA. The CDR3 coding sequence is TGTGCCAGCAGCCCCACCACCAGTGGGGAGCTGTTTTTT. Residues: CASSPTTSGELFF.

The gene calls are TRBV6-1 and TRBJ1-2; D is uncertain. The CDR3 runs to 11 residues. V dropped 2 bases and J dropped 5 bases, with 3 bases sitting between them. The germline gives CDR1 MNHNS, CDR2 SASEGT. The DNA of the CDR3 is TGTGCCAGCAGTGAATTATATGGCTACACCTTC. Translated, it gives CASSELYGYTF.

The V and J genes are TRBV14 and TRBJ2-2; TRBD1 is a possible D gene (5 bases). Germline loops: CDR1 SGHDN, CDR2 FVKESK. This CDR3 has 17 residues. Trimming took off 0 bases at V and 4 bases at J, with 15 bases between the two ends. CDR3 nucleotides: TGTGCCAGCAGCCAAGATTATTGGACAAGACTCACCGGGGAGCTGTTTTTT. Residues: CASSQDYWTRLTGELFF.

The gene calls are TRBV7-9 and TRBJ1-2; TRBD1 might be the D (5 bases). The germline V gene encodes CDR1 SEHNR and CDR2 FQNEAQ (reference sequence). CDR3 length: 14 residues. Trimming removed 1 base at V and 8 bases at J, with 14 bases between. The CDR3 loop reads CASSLGGTTQGYTF. CDR3 sequence (DNA): TGTGCCAGCAGCTTAGGCGGGACCACGCAAGGCTACACCTTC.

This clonotype was found a few times. The chain has TRBV12-3 or TRBV12-4 and TRBJ1-5, with D possibly TRBD1 on 5 matching bases. The CDR3 covers 13 residues. V was clipped by 7 bases and J by 6 bases, with 13 bases between them. The CDR3 bases are TGTGCCAGCACCCTGGGGCCAATTCAGCCCCAGCATTTT. Amino acids: CASTLGPIQPQHF.

This clonotype was seen a handful of times. The chain carries TRBV5-1 and TRBJ2-1, with 12 bases identical to TRBD2. Looked up from germline, CDR1 is SGHRS and CDR2 is YFSETQ. J lost 6 bases, V lost 4 bases, and 2 bases had no gene match. The CDR3 loop spans 14 amino acids. DNA for the CDR3: TGCGCCAGCAGCCGACTAGCGGGGGCCAATGAGCAGTTCTTC. This translates into CASSRLAGANEQFF.

The J gene is TRBJ2-1, the V gene TRBV11-3, with a weak D call TRBD2 (5 bases). This CDR3 spans 17 amino acids. CDR1 is SGHNT, CDR2 YENEEA, per germline. V dropped 5 bases and J dropped 0 bases, with 17 bases sitting between them. The CDR3 sequence: CASSPPSSSSSYNEQFF. The CDR3 nucleotides read TGTGCCAGCAGCCCTCCTTCTAGCTCGAGCTCCTACAATGAGCAGTTCTTC.

The V call is TRBV7-9, the J call TRBJ2-1; D unresolved. The CDR3 has 16 residues. The V and J ends lost 6 bases and 4 bases respectively, with 19 bases between them. In germline, CDR1 is SEHNR, CDR2 FQNEAQ (reference sequence). The CDR3 sequence is CASSTTDVSEYNEQFF. CDR3 nucleotides: TGTGCCAGCAGTACCACGGACGTCTCAGAATACAATGAGCAGTTCTTC.

This clonotype was detected only a few times. V is TRBV7-3 and J is TRBJ2-5; 7 bases are a match to TRBD1. The CDR3 spans 14 residues. J gave up 4 bases and V 4 bases, and 6 bases lay outside the gene matches. Germline values: CDR1 SGHTA, CDR2 FQGTGA. This CDR3 is CASSSTGARETQYF. CDR3 nucleotides: TGTGCCAGCAGCTCAACAGGGGCCCGAGAGACCCAGTACTTC.

This clonotype was found a few times. The gene calls are TRBV12-3 or TRBV12-4 and TRBJ2-6; 7 bases map to TRBD2. Germline trimming cut 6 bases from V and 1 base from J; bases unmatched to any gene: 6. The CDR3 contains 16 residues. The CDR3 DNA is TGTGCCAGCAGCCAGACCGGGAGGTCTGGGGCCAACGTCCTGACTTTC. Amino acids: CASSQTGRSGANVLTF.